This T cell receptor beta chain was observed in a study of T cell responses to AZD1222 COVID-19 vaccine. General study findings and limits: Spike-specific TCR breadth and depth rose after two AZD1222 doses. All repertoire sampling was performed exclusively after the peak T cell response. Vaccine-associated CD4 TCRs spanned spike, dominant at 160-218 and 743-854.

The CDR3 is made up of 14 amino acids. The germline V gene encodes CDR1 LGHNA and CDR2 YNFKEQ. V was cut by 5 bases and J by 6 bases, with 14 bases left in between. Method: immunoSEQ multiplex PCR; TCRdb's copy keeps in-frame clones and lacks some. The table has 100,000 to 150,000 clones, roughly 92% seen once; the top ten hold 1.5% to 2%. About this clone itself: Its antigen is currently unknown.

The source material was peripheral blood, sampled on day 0 of AZD1222 vaccination. The V gene is TRBV4-2, the J gene TRBJ2-1; D gene uncertain. This sequence originates from an adult in good health. The CDR3 is CASSSFGISNEQFF. The CDR3 bases are TGTGCCAGCAGCTCCTTTGGAATTAGCAATGAGCAGTTCTTC.